This TCR beta chain was captured by sequencing in a study of cytomegalovirus exposure and HLA in healthy donors. The CDR3 extends over 16 amino acids. With 5 bases clipped from V and 6 bases from J, the junction kept 10 bases outside the gene matches. The germline CDR1 and CDR2 sequences are LGHNA and YNFKEQ. Notes on the study in general: The classifier reportedly diagnosed cytomegalovirus status with high sensitivity and specificity. Rarity held for most TCR sequences, but there were some public TCRs that occurred in many donors.

Details on this clone: Antigen unknown.

PCR amplification relied on 60 Vbeta primers (plus 13 Jbeta primers). Profiling relied on immunoSEQ multiplex PCR, and the TCRdb table lists in-frame clones only, not all of them. The table has roughly 190,000 clones, 87% seen once. This receptor was obtained from a boy aged 2 to 10 in good health and CMV-seronegative. Sequencing was carried out using PBMCs. This chain connects TRBV4-2 to TRBJ1-4, with TRBD1 identical over 9 bases. CDR3 sequence reads: CASSLVGTGLDEKLFF. The CDR3 DNA reads TGTGCCAGCAGCTTGGTCGGGACAGGGCTAGATGAAAAACTGTTTTTT.